The rows below give T cell receptor beta chains drawn from one sample of a study of CD8 T cells in ankylosing spondylitis. MiXCR was run by TCRdb on the 5' RACE reads, yielding one entry per CDR3 protein. Counted here are 30,000 to 45,000 distinct CDR3 sequences, under 15% occurring once; the ten biggest clones make up approximately 31%. Material for sequencing was synovial fluid, either unsorted or a sorted T cell fraction (not recorded which). The receptors here all came from a male donor with ankylosing spondylitis. Each CDR3 is given with its conserved first and last residue. The order of the fields is D gene, clone size, V gene, J gene, CDR3 DNA, CDR3 protein. D genes are given only for firm matches. Clone sizes are given selectively: once, few, many, or a class where the clone is expanded.

d_gene: .; abundance: .; v_gene: TRBV28; j_gene: TRBJ1-2; CDR3nt: TGTGCCAGTAACACCATAGAATTTCGTCCCTATGGCTACACCTTC; CDR3aa: CASNTIEFRPYGYTF
d_gene: .; abundance: .; v_gene: TRBV5-5; j_gene: TRBJ1-2; CDR3nt: TGTGCCAGCAGCTTAACCCCATTAAGAGATGGCTACGCCTTC; CDR3aa: CASSLTPLRDGYAF
d_gene: .; abundance: few; v_gene: TRBV12-3/TRBV12-4; j_gene: TRBJ2-7; CDR3nt: TGTGCCTGCAGCCCTTCCGCCGGGCCCACCTACGAGCAGTACTTC; CDR3aa: CACSPSAGPTYEQYF
d_gene: .; abundance: many; v_gene: TRBV7-2; j_gene: TRBJ2-2; CDR3nt: TGTGCCAGCAGCTTAGCGAGACTATACACCGGGGAGCTGTTTTTT; CDR3aa: CASSLARLYTGELFF
d_gene: .; abundance: .; v_gene: TRBV6-1; j_gene: TRBJ2-3; CDR3nt: TGTGCCAGCAGAGGTCCAGGGGGGAGCACAGATACGCAGTATTTT; CDR3aa: CASRGPGGSTDTQYF
d_gene: .; abundance: few; v_gene: TRBV12-3/TRBV12-4; j_gene: TRBJ2-1; CDR3nt: TGTGCCAGCACCCTCGGGGTAAATGAGCAGTTCTTC; CDR3aa: CASTLGVNEQFF
d_gene: .; abundance: many; v_gene: TRBV20-1; j_gene: TRBJ2-7; CDR3nt: TGCAGTGCTATTAGCGGTTTCGGAGAGCAGTACTTC; CDR3aa: CSAISGFGEQYF
d_gene: .; abundance: few; v_gene: TRBV24-1; j_gene: TRBJ2-7; CDR3nt: TGTGCCACCAGTGACTCCGGGACACGGTACGAGCAGTACTTC; CDR3aa: CATSDSGTRYEQYF
d_gene: TRBD1; abundance: many; v_gene: TRBV9; j_gene: TRBJ1-3; CDR3nt: TGTGCCAGCAGCGTAGGAGGGGGCCCCAGCTCTGGAAACACCATATATTTT; CDR3aa: CASSVGGGPSSGNTIYF
d_gene: .; abundance: many; v_gene: TRBV13; j_gene: TRBJ1-1; CDR3nt: TGTGCCAGCAGCTTAGGCCGGGAGGGGGGAGGAGCTTTCTTT; CDR3aa: CASSLGREGGGAFF
d_gene: .; abundance: many; v_gene: TRBV27; j_gene: TRBJ2-1; CDR3nt: TGTGCCAGCAGTTTATCCTACAATGAGCAGTTCTTC; CDR3aa: CASSLSYNEQFF
d_gene: TRBD1; abundance: once; v_gene: TRBV10-1; j_gene: TRBJ1-1; CDR3nt: TGCGCCAGCAGTAATTCGCGGGACAGGGGGCAAGGTGAAGCTTTCTTT; CDR3aa: CASSNSRDRGQGEAFF
d_gene: TRBD2; abundance: few; v_gene: TRBV27; j_gene: TRBJ2-1; CDR3nt: TGTGCCAGCAGTTTATCAACGGGAGGGATCCGTGAGCAGTTCTTC; CDR3aa: CASSLSTGGIREQFF
d_gene: .; abundance: .; v_gene: TRBV7-6; j_gene: TRBJ2-7; CDR3nt: TGTGCCAGCAGCCCCAAGCCGTGGGGGCCCTCCGAGCAGTACTTC; CDR3aa: CASSPKPWGPSEQYF
d_gene: .; abundance: few; v_gene: TRBV30; j_gene: TRBJ2-7; CDR3nt: TGTGCCTGGAGGGACTACTCATGGGAGCAGTACTTC; CDR3aa: CAWRDYSWEQYF
d_gene: .; abundance: .; v_gene: TRBV7-9; j_gene: TRBJ2-7; CDR3nt: TGTGCCAGCAGCTTAGTTAAGGGTGTATCCTACGAGCAGTACTTC; CDR3aa: CASSLVKGVSYEQYF
d_gene: TRBD1; abundance: .; v_gene: TRBV29-1; j_gene: TRBJ2-7; CDR3nt: TGCAGCGTTGTTCCACAGGGGACCTACGAGCAGTACTTC; CDR3aa: CSVVPQGTYEQYF
d_gene: TRBD1; abundance: .; v_gene: TRBV5-1; j_gene: TRBJ2-7; CDR3nt: TGCGCCAGCAGCTACGGACAGGGGGCAACCTACGAGCAGTACTTC; CDR3aa: CASSYGQGATYEQYF
d_gene: .; abundance: few; v_gene: TRBV6-4; j_gene: TRBJ2-1; CDR3nt: TGTGCCAGCAGTGACTCGGAGGGAGGCAATGAGCAGTTCTTC; CDR3aa: CASSDSEGGNEQFF
d_gene: TRBD1; abundance: .; v_gene: TRBV5-1; j_gene: TRBJ2-7; CDR3nt: TGCGCCAGCAGCAAAAACAGGGGGCAAAGCTCCTACGAGCAGTACTTC; CDR3aa: CASSKNRGQSSYEQYF
d_gene: .; abundance: few; v_gene: TRBV7-9; j_gene: TRBJ1-1; CDR3nt: TGTGCCAGCAGCTCCCTGGTGGGGTCGGCGAACACTGAAGCTTTCTTT; CDR3aa: CASSSLVGSANTEAFF
d_gene: .; abundance: few; v_gene: TRBV10-2; j_gene: TRBJ1-5; CDR3nt: TGCGCCAGCGGAGCCGTTGGTTTTCAGCCCCAGCATTTT; CDR3aa: CASGAVGFQPQHF
d_gene: .; abundance: few; v_gene: TRBV6-1; j_gene: TRBJ1-6; CDR3nt: TGTGCCAGCACAGCCGGCCCTGGGTCACCCCTCCACTTT; CDR3aa: CASTAGPGSPLHF
d_gene: .; abundance: many; v_gene: TRBV29-1; j_gene: TRBJ2-5; CDR3nt: TGCAGCGTTTGGGGCCAAGAGACCCAGTACTTC; CDR3aa: CSVWGQETQYF
d_gene: .; abundance: many; v_gene: TRBV6-5; j_gene: TRBJ2-6; CDR3nt: TGTGCCAGCAGTTACTATTCTGGGGCCAACGTCCTGACTTTC; CDR3aa: CASSYYSGANVLTF
d_gene: TRBD2; abundance: .; v_gene: TRBV28; j_gene: TRBJ2-7; CDR3nt: TGTGCCAGCAGTGCAGCGGGGCGACCCTCTAAGGAGCAGTACTTC; CDR3aa: CASSAAGRPSKEQYF
d_gene: .; abundance: .; v_gene: TRBV11-1; j_gene: TRBJ2-2; CDR3nt: TGTGCCAGCAGCTCCTCATGGGGATTCACCGGGGAGCTGTTTTTT; CDR3aa: CASSSSWGFTGELFF
d_gene: TRBD2; abundance: .; v_gene: TRBV2; j_gene: TRBJ2-1; CDR3nt: TGTGCCAGCAGTGAGTTAGGGACTAGCGGGAAGGCTGAGCAGTTCTTC; CDR3aa: CASSELGTSGKAEQFF
d_gene: .; abundance: .; v_gene: TRBV28; j_gene: TRBJ2-4; CDR3nt: TGTGCCAGCAGTTTGTTCTTTCCCGAGGACCTGGGGGACATTCAGTACTTC; CDR3aa: CASSLFFPEDLGDIQYF
d_gene: .; abundance: .; v_gene: TRBV20-1; j_gene: TRBJ2-3; CDR3nt: TGCAGTGGGACGGAGGGCTATTACACAGATACGCAGTATTTT; CDR3aa: CSGTEGYYTDTQYF
d_gene: .; abundance: few; v_gene: TRBV4-2; j_gene: TRBJ2-7; CDR3nt: TGTGCCAGCAGCCAAGAGCGGGGACGCTACGAGCAGTACTTC; CDR3aa: CASSQERGRYEQYF
d_gene: .; abundance: .; v_gene: TRBV15; j_gene: TRBJ1-1; CDR3nt: TGTGCCACCAGCTTCTCGCGGAACACTGAAGCTTTCTTT; CDR3aa: CATSFSRNTEAFF
d_gene: .; abundance: .; v_gene: TRBV27; j_gene: TRBJ1-1; CDR3nt: TGTGCCAGCAGTTTACTGGTATCAGACATGAACACTGAAGCTTTCTTT; CDR3aa: CASSLLVSDMNTEAFF
d_gene: .; abundance: .; v_gene: TRBV5-5; j_gene: TRBJ2-7; CDR3nt: TGTGCCAGCAGCTTTAACAGGGACTACGAGCAGTACTTC; CDR3aa: CASSFNRDYEQYF
d_gene: .; abundance: many; v_gene: TRBV11-2; j_gene: TRBJ2-3; CDR3nt: TGTGCCAGCAGCTTCCGGGGTTTGGCAGATACGCAGTATTTT; CDR3aa: CASSFRGLADTQYF
d_gene: .; abundance: .; v_gene: TRBV30; j_gene: TRBJ1-2; CDR3nt: TGTGCCTGGAGGAGGGGGTACAGCTATGGCTACACCTTC; CDR3aa: CAWRRGYSYGYTF
d_gene: .; abundance: many; v_gene: TRBV6-2/TRBV6-3; j_gene: TRBJ1-5; CDR3nt: TGTGCCAGCAGCTTGACAGGAGAGAGTCAGCCCCAGCATTTT; CDR3aa: CASSLTGESQPQHF
d_gene: .; abundance: many; v_gene: TRBV20-1; j_gene: TRBJ1-4; CDR3nt: TGCAGTGCCGAGGTGCTCACTAATGAAAAACTGTTTTTT; CDR3aa: CSAEVLTNEKLFF
d_gene: TRBD1; abundance: many; v_gene: TRBV7-9; j_gene: TRBJ2-5; CDR3nt: TGTGCCAGCAGCTTCAGACAGGGGGAGACCCAGTACTTC; CDR3aa: CASSFRQGETQYF
d_gene: .; abundance: few; v_gene: TRBV27; j_gene: TRBJ2-3; CDR3nt: TGTGCCAGCAGTTTCACGCGACCCGAAGACGGAGATACGCAGTATTTT; CDR3aa: CASSFTRPEDGDTQYF
d_gene: TRBD1; abundance: .; v_gene: TRBV7-2; j_gene: TRBJ1-2; CDR3nt: TGTGCCAGCAGCACGGGACAGGGGTTTGGTGGCTACACCTTC; CDR3aa: CASSTGQGFGGYTF
d_gene: .; abundance: few; v_gene: TRBV11-2; j_gene: TRBJ2-1; CDR3nt: TGTGCCAGCAGCTTAGATCTGGTATCTAACAGTGAGCAGTTCTTC; CDR3aa: CASSLDLVSNSEQFF
d_gene: .; abundance: few; v_gene: TRBV4-2; j_gene: TRBJ2-2; CDR3nt: TGTGCCAGCAGCCCGACAGACACCGGGGAGCTGTTTTTT; CDR3aa: CASSPTDTGELFF
d_gene: TRBD1; abundance: many; v_gene: TRBV2; j_gene: TRBJ2-1; CDR3nt: TGTGCCAGCAGAGCCGGGACAGGGGCAAGCAATGAGCAGTTCTTC; CDR3aa: CASRAGTGASNEQFF
d_gene: .; abundance: many; v_gene: TRBV7-9; j_gene: TRBJ1-1; CDR3nt: TGTGCCAGCAGCTCATGGGGCACTGAAGCTTTCTTT; CDR3aa: CASSSWGTEAFF
d_gene: .; abundance: few; v_gene: TRBV28; j_gene: TRBJ2-7; CDR3nt: TGTGCCAGCAGTCAGACATATGGGCAGTACTTC; CDR3aa: CASSQTYGQYF
d_gene: TRBD2; abundance: .; v_gene: TRBV28; j_gene: TRBJ2-1; CDR3nt: TGTGCCAGCAGAGATCGGGGGGTGCTAGCGGTTCCCTACAATGAGCAGTTCTTC; CDR3aa: CASRDRGVLAVPYNEQFF
d_gene: .; abundance: few; v_gene: TRBV13; j_gene: TRBJ2-7; CDR3nt: TGTGCCAGCAGCTTAGAAGGGGGAATCTACGAGCAGTACTTC; CDR3aa: CASSLEGGIYEQYF